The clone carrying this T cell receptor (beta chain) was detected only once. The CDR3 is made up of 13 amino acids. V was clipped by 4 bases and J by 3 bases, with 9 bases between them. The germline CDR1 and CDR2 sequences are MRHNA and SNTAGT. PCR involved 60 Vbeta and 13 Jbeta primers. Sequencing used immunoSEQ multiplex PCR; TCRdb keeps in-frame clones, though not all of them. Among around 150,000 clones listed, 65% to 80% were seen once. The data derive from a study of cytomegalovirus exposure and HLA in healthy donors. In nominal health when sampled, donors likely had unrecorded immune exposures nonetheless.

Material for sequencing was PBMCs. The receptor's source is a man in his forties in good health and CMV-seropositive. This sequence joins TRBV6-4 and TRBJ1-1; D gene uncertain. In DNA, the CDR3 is TGTGCCAGCAGTGCCGCCGAGGACACTGAAGCTTTCTTT. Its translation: CASSAAEDTEAFF.